The rows below give T cell receptor beta chains drawn from one sample of a study of control samples from healthy donors and cancer patients. Method: immunoSEQ multiplex PCR; TCRdb's copy keeps in-frame clones and lacks some. This sample has 160,000 or so clones; approximately 94% occur once, and the top ten carry 14%. Sequencing used PBMCs. Source of these receptors: a man between 60 and 75 years old with colorectal cancer. Each CDR3 is given with its conserved first and last residue. Fields, in order: D gene, J gene, clone size, V gene, CDR3 protein, CDR3 DNA. A D gene is named only where the DNA matches it firmly. Some rows mark clone size as missing; the rest say once, few, many or name a class of expanded clone.

d_call: TRBD1
j_call: TRBJ2-1
clone_size: .
v_call: TRBV6-5
cdr3_aa: CASRGTGVRNEQFF
cdr3_nt: TGTGCCAGCAGAGGGACAGGAGTCAGGAATGAGCAGTTCTTC

d_call: TRBD2
j_call: TRBJ2-3
clone_size: .
v_call: TRBV20-1
cdr3_aa: CSASQRGGTDTQYF
cdr3_nt: TGCAGTGCTAGTCAGCGGGGGGGAACAGATACGCAGTATTTT

d_call: TRBD2
j_call: TRBJ2-1
clone_size: .
v_call: TRBV5-1
cdr3_aa: CASSWVAGSYNEQFF
cdr3_nt: TGCGCCAGCAGCTGGGTAGCGGGCTCCTACAATGAGCAGTTCTTC

d_call: TRBD1
j_call: TRBJ2-3
clone_size: .
v_call: TRBV10-3
cdr3_aa: CAISEPGTEQIPGTDTQYF
cdr3_nt: TGTGCCATCAGCGAACCCGGGACAGAACAAATTCCGGGCACAGATACGCAGTATTTT

d_call: TRBD1
j_call: TRBJ1-3
clone_size: .
v_call: TRBV18
cdr3_aa: CASSEGQGAGNTIYF
cdr3_nt: TGTGCCAGCTCCGAGGGACAGGGCGCTGGAAACACCATATATTTT

d_call: TRBD2
j_call: TRBJ2-5
clone_size: .
v_call: TRBV4-1
cdr3_aa: CASSQPRTSGGVWETQYF
cdr3_nt: TGCGCCAGCAGCCAGCCTAGGACTAGCGGGGGGGTTTGGGAGACCCAGTACTTC

d_call: .
j_call: TRBJ1-6
clone_size: .
v_call: TRBV19
cdr3_aa: CASSTGVNNSPLHF
cdr3_nt: TGTGCCAGTAGTACAGGAGTGAATAATTCACCCCTCCACTTT

d_call: .
j_call: TRBJ1-1
clone_size: .
v_call: TRBV12-3/TRBV12-4
cdr3_aa: CASRRMNTEAFF
cdr3_nt: TGTGCCAGCAGGCGGATGAACACTGAAGCTTTCTTT

d_call: TRBD2
j_call: TRBJ2-3
clone_size: .
v_call: TRBV11-2
cdr3_aa: CASSLDHAGGQGDTQYF
cdr3_nt: TGTGCCAGCAGCTTAGATCACGCGGGGGGGCAGGGAGATACGCAGTATTTT

d_call: TRBD1
j_call: TRBJ2-2
clone_size: .
v_call: TRBV25-1
cdr3_aa: CASSDGTVDRELFF
cdr3_nt: TGTGCCAGCAGTGACGGGACAGTGGACCGGGAGCTGTTTTTT

d_call: TRBD2
j_call: TRBJ2-3
clone_size: .
v_call: TRBV4-1
cdr3_aa: CASRRAGGITDTQYF
cdr3_nt: TGCGCCAGCAGGCGGGCGGGGGGGATAACAGATACGCAGTATTTT

d_call: .
j_call: TRBJ1-1
clone_size: .
v_call: TRBV5-5
cdr3_aa: CASSFAPENTEAFF
cdr3_nt: TGTGCCAGCAGCTTTGCCCCAGAAAACACTGAAGCTTTCTTT

d_call: TRBD1
j_call: TRBJ1-2
clone_size: .
v_call: TRBV6-5
cdr3_aa: CASSATGVGYGYTF
cdr3_nt: TGTGCCAGCAGCGCAACAGGGGTAGGCTATGGCTACACCTTC

d_call: .
j_call: TRBJ1-3
clone_size: .
v_call: TRBV6-1
cdr3_aa: CASGGSSGNTIYF
cdr3_nt: TGTGCCAGTGGGGGGAGCTCTGGAAACACCATATATTTT

d_call: TRBD1
j_call: TRBJ2-2
clone_size: few
v_call: TRBV5-1
cdr3_aa: CASSVAGGTGELFF
cdr3_nt: TGCGCCAGCAGCGTCGCAGGGGGCACCGGGGAGCTGTTTTTT

d_call: .
j_call: TRBJ2-1
clone_size: .
v_call: TRBV6-1
cdr3_aa: CASSDGRASSYNEQFF
cdr3_nt: TGTGCCAGCAGTGATGGCCGGGCTAGCTCCTACAATGAGCAGTTCTTC

d_call: TRBD1
j_call: TRBJ1-3
clone_size: .
v_call: TRBV10-3
cdr3_aa: CASSPTGGNGNTIYF
cdr3_nt: TGTGCCTCGAGCCCGACAGGGGGAAATGGAAACACCATATATTTT

d_call: TRBD1
j_call: TRBJ2-2
clone_size: .
v_call: TRBV24-1
cdr3_aa: CATSEGQRSPGELFF
cdr3_nt: TGTGCCACCAGTGAGGGACAGAGATCACCCGGGGAGCTGTTTTTT

d_call: .
j_call: TRBJ1-2
clone_size: .
v_call: TRBV19
cdr3_aa: CASSTPRRTLYGYTF
cdr3_nt: TGTGCCAGTAGTACGCCTCGTCGCACACTTTATGGCTACACCTTC

d_call: TRBD1
j_call: TRBJ1-3
clone_size: .
v_call: TRBV7-8
cdr3_aa: CASSLARGTDLNTIYF
cdr3_nt: TGTGCCAGCAGCTTAGCCAGGGGGACCGATTTAAACACCATATATTTT

d_call: TRBD1
j_call: TRBJ1-6
clone_size: .
v_call: TRBV9
cdr3_aa: CASSVGQGANSPLHF
cdr3_nt: TGTGCCAGCAGCGTAGGGCAGGGGGCCAATTCACCCCTCCACTTT

d_call: .
j_call: TRBJ1-6
clone_size: .
v_call: TRBV19
cdr3_aa: CASSIEDKRNSPLHF
cdr3_nt: TGTGCCAGTAGTATAGAGGACAAGCGTAATTCACCCCTCCACTTT

d_call: .
j_call: TRBJ1-4
clone_size: .
v_call: TRBV6-1
cdr3_aa: CASSEFPQLNEKLFF
cdr3_nt: TGTGCCAGCAGTGAATTCCCGCAGCTTAATGAAAAACTGTTTTTT

d_call: TRBD1
j_call: TRBJ2-5
clone_size: .
v_call: TRBV19
cdr3_aa: CASNSGQGPSTQYF
cdr3_nt: TGTGCCAGTAACTCGGGACAGGGACCTAGCACCCAGTACTTC

d_call: TRBD2
j_call: TRBJ2-3
clone_size: .
v_call: TRBV5-1
cdr3_aa: CASSLGPLAGGPDTQYF
cdr3_nt: TGCGCCAGCAGCTTGGGCCCCCTAGCGGGGGGCCCAGATACGCAGTATTTT

d_call: .
j_call: TRBJ1-2
clone_size: .
v_call: TRBV6-9
cdr3_aa: CASSSLGARGYGYTF
cdr3_nt: TGTGCCAGCAGTTCGTTGGGGGCGCGGGGCTATGGCTACACCTTC

d_call: .
j_call: TRBJ1-5
clone_size: .
v_call: TRBV5-1
cdr3_aa: CASSPGSNQPQHF
cdr3_nt: TGCGCCAGCAGCCCGGGGTCGAATCAGCCCCAGCATTTT

d_call: .
j_call: TRBJ2-3
clone_size: .
v_call: TRBV9
cdr3_aa: CASTYSESDTQYF
cdr3_nt: TGTGCCAGCACCTATTCAGAGTCAGATACGCAGTATTTT

d_call: TRBD1
j_call: TRBJ1-2
clone_size: once
v_call: TRBV18
cdr3_aa: CASSPPKTGEHGYTF
cdr3_nt: TGTGCCAGCTCACCACCGAAGACAGGGGAACATGGCTACACCTTC

d_call: .
j_call: TRBJ1-5
clone_size: .
v_call: TRBV2
cdr3_aa: CASSEGYQPQHF
cdr3_nt: TGTGCCAGCAGTGAAGGATATCAGCCCCAGCATTTT

d_call: .
j_call: TRBJ1-6
clone_size: .
v_call: TRBV12-3/TRBV12-4
cdr3_aa: CASSFDRILHF
cdr3_nt: TGTGCCAGCAGTTTCGACAGGATACTCCACTTT

d_call: TRBD2
j_call: TRBJ2-5
clone_size: .
v_call: TRBV19
cdr3_aa: CASSIEGLAGGRETQYF
cdr3_nt: TGTGCCAGTAGTATAGAGGGACTAGCGGGGGGGAGAGAGACCCAGTACTTC

d_call: .
j_call: TRBJ1-2
clone_size: .
v_call: TRBV6-1
cdr3_aa: CASSETANYGYTF
cdr3_nt: TGTGCCAGCAGTGAAACGGCTAACTATGGCTACACCTTC

d_call: .
j_call: TRBJ2-3
clone_size: once
v_call: TRBV24-1
cdr3_aa: CATSEAPSTDTQYF
cdr3_nt: TGTGCCACCAGTGAAGCCCCCAGCACAGATACGCAGTATTTT

d_call: .
j_call: TRBJ1-1
clone_size: few
v_call: TRBV19
cdr3_aa: CASSFPLPGGWGTEAFF
cdr3_nt: TGTGCCAGTAGTTTCCCTCTTCCCGGGGGGTGGGGCACTGAAGCTTTCTTT

d_call: .
j_call: TRBJ1-1
clone_size: once
v_call: TRBV12-3/TRBV12-4
cdr3_aa: CASSRWTEAFF
cdr3_nt: TGTGCCAGCAGTCGCTGGACGGAAGCTTTCTTT

d_call: .
j_call: TRBJ2-2
clone_size: .
v_call: TRBV10-3
cdr3_aa: CAIIRQNTGELFF
cdr3_nt: TGTGCCATCATTCGCCAGAACACCGGGGAGCTGTTTTTT

d_call: .
j_call: TRBJ1-2
clone_size: .
v_call: TRBV5-1
cdr3_aa: CASSLGGTGYGYTF
cdr3_nt: TGCGCCAGCAGCTTGGGAGGGACGGGCTATGGCTACACCTTC

d_call: TRBD1
j_call: TRBJ1-2
clone_size: .
v_call: TRBV6-2/TRBV6-3
cdr3_aa: CASSYMGQGSYGYTF
cdr3_nt: TGTGCCAGCAGTTATATGGGACAGGGATCCTATGGCTACACCTTC

d_call: TRBD2
j_call: TRBJ2-7
clone_size: .
v_call: TRBV10-2
cdr3_aa: CASGGLAVDEQYF
cdr3_nt: TGCGCCAGCGGGGGACTAGCTGTGGACGAGCAGTACTTC

d_call: TRBD1
j_call: TRBJ1-2
clone_size: .
v_call: TRBV3-1/TRBV3-2
cdr3_aa: CASSPLQGAHGYTF
cdr3_nt: TGTGCCAGCAGCCCTTTACAGGGGGCCCATGGCTACACCTTC

d_call: .
j_call: TRBJ1-2
clone_size: .
v_call: TRBV3-1/TRBV3-2
cdr3_aa: CASSQDWRGYTF
cdr3_nt: TGTGCCAGCAGCCAAGATTGGCGAGGCTACACCTTC

d_call: .
j_call: TRBJ1-3
clone_size: .
v_call: TRBV6-6
cdr3_aa: CASSPGRDIGSGNTIYF
cdr3_nt: TGTGCCAGCAGTCCCGGCCGGGACATCGGCTCTGGAAACACCATATATTTT

d_call: TRBD2
j_call: TRBJ2-4
clone_size: .
v_call: TRBV19
cdr3_aa: CASSIEFGGAGRIQYF
cdr3_nt: TGTGCCAGTAGTATAGAGTTCGGGGGGGCCGGGCGCATTCAGTACTTC

d_call: .
j_call: TRBJ2-1
clone_size: .
v_call: TRBV3-1/TRBV3-2
cdr3_aa: CASSQAAGRGPSYNEQFF
cdr3_nt: TGTGCCAGCAGCCAAGCGGCGGGGCGGGGGCCCTCCTACAATGAGCAGTTCTTC

d_call: .
j_call: TRBJ2-3
clone_size: .
v_call: TRBV20-1
cdr3_aa: CSAIKIDTQYF
cdr3_nt: TGCAGTGCTATCAAGATAGATACGCAGTATTTT

d_call: TRBD2
j_call: TRBJ2-1
clone_size: .
v_call: TRBV19
cdr3_aa: CASSIVLAGDNEQFF
cdr3_nt: TGTGCCAGTAGTATCGTTCTAGCGGGGGACAATGAGCAGTTCTTC

d_call: TRBD1
j_call: TRBJ2-2
clone_size: .
v_call: TRBV2
cdr3_aa: CASSRQGLNTGELFF
cdr3_nt: TGTGCCAGCAGTCGACAGGGCCTCAACACCGGGGAGCTGTTTTTT